This TCR beta chain was observed in a study of blood T cell repertoires in COVID-19. In the study overall: Spain, Italy and the United States supplied samples that represented acute and convalescent COVID-19. Nucleic acid was either cDNA or gDNA, and it came from T cells, B-cell-depleted T cells, or PBMCs.

In the study's own analysis: The authors estimated nucleated cell counts from reference gene primer amplification. TCRdb keeps only in-frame clones here, not all; method: immunoSEQ multiplex PCR. That table is the source of V, J and clone size, and D and trimming were worked out from the DNA. The table records a few hundred thousand clones, 70% to 90% of them present only once. The CDR3 consists of 14 residues. The V and J genes are TRBV21-1 and TRBJ2-1; the table's D call, TRBD1, was not checked against the DNA. TRBV21-1 corresponds to a pseudogene. This TCR derives from a woman of 80 years or more with acute or convalescent COVID-19. Sequences were obtained from peripheral blood. The CDR3 reads CASSRDSLRHEQFF. The CDR3 coding sequence is TGTGCCAGCAGCAGGGACAGCCTGCGCCATGAGCAGTTCTTC.